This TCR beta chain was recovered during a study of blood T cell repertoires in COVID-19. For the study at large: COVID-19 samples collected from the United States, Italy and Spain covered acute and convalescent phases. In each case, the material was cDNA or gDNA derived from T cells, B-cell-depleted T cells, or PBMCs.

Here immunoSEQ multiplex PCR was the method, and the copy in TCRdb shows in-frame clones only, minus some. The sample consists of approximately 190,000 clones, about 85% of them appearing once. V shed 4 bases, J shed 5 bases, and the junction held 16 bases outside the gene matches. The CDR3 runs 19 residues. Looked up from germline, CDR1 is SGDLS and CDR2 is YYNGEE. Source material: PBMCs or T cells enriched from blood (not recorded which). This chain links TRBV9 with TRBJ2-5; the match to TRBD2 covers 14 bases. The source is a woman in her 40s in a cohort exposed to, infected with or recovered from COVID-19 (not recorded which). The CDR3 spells CASSSRAGGLAGVRETQYF. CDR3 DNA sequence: TGTGCCAGCAGCTCCCGGGCCGGGGGACTAGCGGGAGTAAGGGAGACCCAGTACTTC.